This T cell receptor beta chain was captured by sequencing in a study of blood T cell repertoires in COVID-19. The wider study: Samples taken during acute and convalescent COVID-19 were collected in the United States, Italy and Spain. PBMCs, B-cell-depleted T cells, or T cells provided the cDNA or gDNA that made up the material.

In the study's own analysis: Amplifying reference gene primers gave estimates of nucleated cell counts. Method: immunoSEQ multiplex PCR; TCRdb's copy keeps in-frame clones and lacks some. That table supplies the V and J calls and clone size; D and trimming were determined from the DNA. Seen here are nearly 110,000 clones, roughly four fifths observed once, and the top ten hold around 15%. V dropped 6 bases and J dropped 5; count of bases not matched to a gene: 10. The CDR3 has 16 residues. The germline gives CDR1 LNHDA, CDR2 SQIVND (reference sequence). This TCR was sampled from a woman aged 55-69 years with acute or convalescent COVID-19. V gene TRBV19 combines with J gene TRBJ1-6; 7 nucleotides match TRBD1. Specimen: peripheral blood. The CDR3 region has the DNA TGTGCCAGTAGGGAGACATGGGGACAGAATAATTCACCCCTCCACTTT. Translated: CASRETWGQNNSPLHF.